A single sample gave rise to the 27 T cell receptor beta chains below, sequenced in a study of cytomegalovirus exposure and HLA in healthy donors. Libraries were prepared by immunoSEQ multiplex PCR; TCRdb keeps only in-frame clonotypes and omits some of them. The table records 110,000 to 150,000 clones, almost 90% of them present only once. Sequencing was performed on PBMCs. These receptors all come from a woman younger than 35 in good health and CMV-seropositive.

The chain has TRBV4-2 and TRBJ2-2; a weak D match, TRBD2 (7 bases). The V gene lost 0 bases and the J gene lost 2 bases, with 16 bases spanning the gap. Looked up from germline, CDR1 is LGHNA and CDR2 is YNFKEQ. The CDR3 is 18 residues long. The CDR3 sequence is CASSQDLGGGVNTGELFF. DNA for the CDR3: TGTGCCAGCAGCCAAGATCTTGGAGGGGGGGTAAACACCGGGGAGCTGTTTTTT.

The chain employs TRBV4-3 and TRBJ2-7; weak D call: TRBD1 (6 bases). CDR1 LGHNA and CDR2 YSLEER come from the germline V gene. There are 15 residues in the CDR3. Trimming cost V 1 base and J 4 bases, with 14 bases left between them. The CDR3 protein is CASSQVSSGDYEQYF. The CDR3 bases are TGCGCCAGCAGCCAAGTGTCGTCAGGGGATTACGAGCAGTACTTC.

This chain joins TRBV7-9 and TRBJ1-5; D gene ambiguous. CDR1 is SEHNR, CDR2 FQNEAQ, per germline (reference sequence). V was pared by 1 base and J by 4 bases, with 5 bases between. The length of the CDR3 is 13 residues. The CDR3 region is CASSLVQNQPQHF. For the CDR3, the DNA is TGTGCCAGCAGCTTAGTACAGAATCAGCCCCAGCATTTT.

This chain links TRBV7-9 with TRBJ2-3, with 10 bases that match TRBD2. The CDR3 is 15 residues long. The trim removed 7 bases at V and 4 bases at J, leaving 8 bases unmatched. Germline V gene lookup returns CDR1 SEHNR and CDR2 FQNEAQ (reference sequence). The CDR3 sequence is CASTGFLAGADTQYF. DNA for the CDR3: TGTGCCAGCACCGGGTTCCTAGCGGGGGCAGATACGCAGTATTTT.

This chain links TRBV28 with TRBJ1-5; 11 nucleotides agree with TRBD1. Germline lookup yields CDR1 MDHEN and CDR2 SYDVKM. The CDR3 has 21 amino acids. The J segment lost 0 bases and the V segment lost 4 bases, leaving 17 bases of the junction unmatched. The CDR3 spells CASSSVKFSGTGGYSNQPQHF. Here the CDR3 DNA reads TGTGCCAGCAGTTCCGTAAAATTCTCCGGGACAGGGGGATATAGCAATCAGCCCCAGCATTTT.

Only a few counts were recorded for this clone. The rearrangement links TRBV7-8 to TRBJ1-5, with D perhaps matching TRBD1 (6 bases). The CDR3 is 15 residues long. V lost 2 bases, J lost 1 base, and 9 bases lay in between. Germline CDR1 is SGHVS and CDR2 is FQNEAQ. The CDR3 DNA reads as TGTGCCAGCAGCTTATGGGGGGGCAGCAATCAGCCCCAGCATTTT. Translated: CASSLWGGSNQPQHF.

This chain joins TRBV7-9 and TRBJ1-2; the match to TRBD1 covers 7 bases. The trim removed 5 bases at V and 4 bases at J, leaving 13 bases unmatched. Germline lookup yields CDR1 SEHNR and CDR2 FQNEAQ (reference sequence). This CDR3 comprises 16 residues. CDR3: CASSVGGTEHAYGYTF. DNA of the CDR3: TGTGCCAGCAGCGTAGGAGGGACAGAGCACGCCTATGGCTACACCTTC.

This CDR3 is CASSGQASGYGYTF. CDR3 coding DNA: TGTGCCAGCAGTGGACAGGCCTCGGGCTATGGCTACACCTTC. This rearrangement joins TRBV6-1 to TRBJ1-2, with D tentatively TRBD1 (6 bases). The V gene lost 4 bases and the J gene lost 4 bases, with 13 bases spanning the gap. CDR1 and CDR2 (germline): MNHNS, SASEGT. The CDR3 consists of 14 residues.

This clone was seen only once. The chain combines TRBV2 with TRBJ1-2; D might be TRBD1 (6 bases). Germline-derived CDR1 and CDR2 are SNHLY and FYNNEI. V was clipped by 7 bases and J by 2 bases, with 8 bases between them. This CDR3 is 12 amino acids long. CDR3 nucleotides: TGTGCCAGCATTCAGGGGAACTATGGCTACACCTTC. Amino acids: CASIQGNYGYTF.

The chain combines TRBV7-2 with TRBJ1-6, with TRBD1 matching 7 bases. The CDR3 sequence is 14 residues long. V was pared by 5 bases and J by 8 bases, with 6 bases of the junction left unmatched. The V gene's germline CDR1 is SGHTA and CDR2 FQGNSA. The chain's CDR3 is CASSSRGSYSPLHF. In DNA, the CDR3 is TGTGCCAGCAGCAGCAGGGGGAGTTATTCACCCCTCCACTTT.

The chain uses TRBV5-3 and TRBJ1-5; D is possibly TRBD1 (5 bases). TRBV5-3 is recorded as an ORF, its role being uncertain. Trimming took 0 bases from V and 4 from J, leaving 5 bases between them. This CDR3 spans 13 amino acids. The CDR3, as DNA: TGTGCCAGAAGCTTGGAGGGGAATCAGCCCCAGCATTTT. It translates to CARSLEGNQPQHF.

V is TRBV5-1 and J is TRBJ1-4; TRBD1 matches 9 bases. This CDR3 has 16 amino acids. Germline CDR1 reads SGHRS; CDR2 reads YFSETQ. The J segment lost 10 bases and the V segment lost 0 bases, leaving 10 bases of the junction unmatched. The CDR3: CASSLAPGQGGAKLFF. As DNA, the CDR3 is TGCGCCAGCAGCTTGGCACCGGGACAGGGAGGTGCAAAACTGTTTTTT.

The rearrangement uses TRBV5-1 and TRBJ2-3; tentative D call: TRBD2 (5 bases). In germline, CDR1 is SGHRS, CDR2 YFSETQ. V lost 4 bases to trimming and J lost 2 bases, with 14 bases between them. The CDR3 extends over 15 amino acids. The CDR3 loop is CASSLGLTPTDTQYF. DNA of the CDR3: TGCGCCAGCAGCCTCGGACTTACTCCCACAGATACGCAGTATTTT.

The V gene is TRBV4-1, the J gene TRBJ2-1; TRBD2 matches at 7 bases. V lost 4 bases, J lost 6 bases, and 18 bases stayed unmatched. CDR3 length: 18 residues. CDR1 and CDR2 (germline): MGHRA, YSYEKL. The CDR3 spells CASSPLRTSSGWGNEQFF. The DNA of the CDR3 is TGCGCCAGCAGCCCGCTAAGGACTAGTTCGGGGTGGGGCAATGAGCAGTTCTTC.

This chain joins TRBV5-1 and TRBJ2-7; 9 bases align to TRBD1. The CDR3 extends over 15 amino acids. Germline CDR1 and CDR2: SGHRS and YFSETQ. J was trimmed by 2 bases and V by 4 bases; bases with no gene match: 7. CDR3 DNA sequence: TGCGCCAGCAGCCCACTGGGACAGGGACCCTACGAGCAGTACTTC. Its protein product is CASSPLGQGPYEQYF.

The rearrangement joins TRBV25-1 to TRBJ1-2; TRBD1 is a possible D gene (5 bases). Per germline, CDR1 MGHDK and CDR2 SYGVNS. The CDR3 totals 13 residues. V was shortened by 5 bases and J by 1 base, with 8 bases between the two germline ends. The CDR3 DNA follows: TGTGCCAGCAGTCAAGGGGTTAACTATGGCTACACCTTC. Translated: CASSQGVNYGYTF.

The chain combines TRBV15 with TRBJ1-6; 8 bases match TRBD1. The V and J ends lost 1 base and 5 bases, in that order; junction bases with no gene match: 1. This CDR3 has 15 residues. CDR1 and CDR2 from the germline V gene are LNHNV and YYDKDF (reference sequence). In DNA form, the CDR3 reads TGTGCCACCAGCAGAGGGGACAGGAATAATTCACCCCTCCACTTT. Amino acid sequence: CATSRGDRNNSPLHF. Complete variable domain (other parts from reference TRBV15 and TRBJ1-6): DAMVIQNPRYQVTQFGKPVTLSCSQTLNHNVMYWYQQKSSQAPKLLFHYYDKDFNNEADTPDNFQSRRPNTSFCFLDIRSPGLGDTAMYLCATSRGDRNNSPLHFGNGTRLTVT.

The chain recombines TRBV7-2 with TRBJ1-6; 8 bases align to TRBD1. V lost 1 base, J lost 6 bases, and 5 bases stayed unmatched. The CDR3 runs 16 residues. Per the germline V gene, CDR1 is SGHTA and CDR2 is FQGNSA. CDR3 amino acids: CASSLGTGNRNSPLHF. DNA for the CDR3: TGTGCCAGCAGCTTAGGGACAGGGAACCGTAATTCACCCCTCCACTTT.

The V and J genes are TRBV19 and TRBJ1-1; the match to TRBD1 covers 7 bases. V shed 5 bases, J shed 5 bases, and the junction held 11 bases outside the gene matches. CDR1 and CDR2 from the germline V gene are LNHDA and SQIVND (reference sequence). This CDR3 is built from 15 residues. CDR3 in amino acids: CASSPFNRGRTEAFF. The CDR3 DNA reads as TGTGCCAGTAGTCCTTTTAACAGGGGACGAACTGAAGCTTTCTTT.

The V call is TRBV19, the J call TRBJ1-2, with 8 bases aligning to TRBD1. The length of the CDR3 is 14 residues. Germline CDR1 is LNHDA and CDR2 is SQIVND (reference sequence). J was trimmed by 7 bases and V by 10 bases; bases with no gene match: 14. CDR3 DNA: TGTGCCACCATCCCCCCCGGACAGGGCAGTGGCTACACCTTC. Translation: CATIPPGQGSGYTF.

The chain joins TRBV4-2 to TRBJ2-7, with 8 bases fitting TRBD2. Germline V CDR1 and CDR2: LGHNA, YNFKEQ. The ends lost 1 base at V and 0 bases at J; junction bases unmatched: 5. This CDR3 spans 16 amino acids. CDR3 bases: TGTGCCAGCAGCCAAGGATGGAGCGGGGGCTCCTACGAGCAGTACTTC. This gives the protein CASSQGWSGGSYEQYF.

J is TRBJ1-4 and V is TRBV30; 7 bases line up with TRBD1. This CDR3 has 15 amino acids. Germline lookup yields CDR1 GTSNPN and CDR2 SVGIG (reference sequence). V lost 1 base, J lost 5 bases, and 7 bases stayed unmatched. CDR3 region: CAWSDRGQTNEKLFF. CDR3 in DNA: TGTGCCTGGAGTGACCGGGGACAGACAAATGAAAAACTGTTTTTT.

The chain couples TRBV28 to TRBJ2-7, with D possibly TRBD1 on 5 matching bases. The CDR3 totals 11 residues. Germline CDR1 reads MDHEN; CDR2 reads SYDVKM. Trimming removed 8 bases at V and 4 bases at J, with 9 bases between. CDR3 coding DNA: TGTGCCAGCGCCAGGGTTTACGAGCAGTACTTC. It yields the protein CASARVYEQYF.

This clone was detected only a few times. The V and J genes are TRBV5-1 and TRBJ2-7; 9 positions match TRBD2. V lost 1 base and J lost 7; bases outside the gene matches: 12. This CDR3 has 16 residues. Germline lookup yields CDR1 SGHRS and CDR2 YFSETQ. In DNA, the CDR3 is TGCGCCAGCAGCTTGACTTATAGCGGGAGCCCCGGGGAGCAGTACTTC. It is translated as CASSLTYSGSPGEQYF.

V usage is TRBV7-2 and J usage is TRBJ2-7, with 7 bases aligning to TRBD1. J gave up 5 bases and V 5 bases, and 12 bases lay outside the gene matches. The germline gives CDR1 SGHTA, CDR2 FQGNSA. The CDR3 sequence is 15 residues long. The CDR3 protein is CASSPTRQGYHEQYF. The CDR3 nucleotides read TGTGCCAGCAGCCCCACTAGACAGGGTTACCACGAGCAGTACTTC.

This chain connects TRBV9 to TRBJ2-5; D unclear. This CDR3 has 14 amino acids. V was cut by 0 bases and J by 3 bases, with 9 bases left in between. Germline loops: CDR1 SGDLS, CDR2 YYNGEE. CDR3 loop: CASSVGALEETQYF. For the CDR3, the DNA is TGTGCCAGCAGCGTAGGGGCCTTGGAAGAGACCCAGTACTTC.

The chain has TRBV6-1 and TRBJ1-4; TRBD1 matches at 9 bases. CDR1 MNHNS and CDR2 SASEGT come from the germline V gene. This CDR3 comprises 14 residues. V shed 3 bases and J 10 bases; nucleotides not matched to a gene: 6. CDR3 region: CASSELTGGGKLFF. DNA for the CDR3: TGTGCCAGCAGTGAGCTGACAGGGGGAGGAAAACTGTTTTTT.